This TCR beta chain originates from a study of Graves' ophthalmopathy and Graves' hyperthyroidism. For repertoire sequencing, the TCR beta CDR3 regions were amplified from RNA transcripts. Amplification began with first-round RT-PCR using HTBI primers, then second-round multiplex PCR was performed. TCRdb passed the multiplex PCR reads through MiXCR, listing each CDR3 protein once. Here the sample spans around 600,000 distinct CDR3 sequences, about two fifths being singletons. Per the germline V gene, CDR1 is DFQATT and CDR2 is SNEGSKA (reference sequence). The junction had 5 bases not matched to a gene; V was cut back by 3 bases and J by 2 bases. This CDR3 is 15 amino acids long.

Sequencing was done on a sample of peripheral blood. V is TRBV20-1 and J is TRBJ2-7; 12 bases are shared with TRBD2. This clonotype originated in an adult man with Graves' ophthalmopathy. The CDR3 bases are TGCAGTGCTAGCACCCCTAGCGGGAGGGCCTACGAGCAGTACTTC. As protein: CSASTPSGRAYEQYF.